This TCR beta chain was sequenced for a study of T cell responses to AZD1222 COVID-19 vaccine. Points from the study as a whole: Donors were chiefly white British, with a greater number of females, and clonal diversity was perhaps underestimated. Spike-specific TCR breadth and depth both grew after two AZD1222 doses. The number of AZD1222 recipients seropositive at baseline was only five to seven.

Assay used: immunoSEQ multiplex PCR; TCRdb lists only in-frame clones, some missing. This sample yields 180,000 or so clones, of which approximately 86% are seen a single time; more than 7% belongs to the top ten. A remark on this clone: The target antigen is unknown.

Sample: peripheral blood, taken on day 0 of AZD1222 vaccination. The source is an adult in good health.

This CDR3 is CASSRGGTGTFMNTEAFF. The CDR3 bases are TGTGCCAGCAGCCGCGGGGGGACAGGGACCTTCATGAACACTGAAGCTTTCTTT. The rearrangement joins TRBV5-4 to TRBJ1-1, with 9 positions matching TRBD1. Germline trimming cut 4 bases from V and 0 bases from J; bases unmatched to any gene: 13. The CDR3 sequence is 18 residues long. Germline values: CDR1 SGHNT, CDR2 YYREEE (reference sequence). Full variable domain (remainder filled in from reference TRBV5-4 and TRBJ1-1): ETGVTQSPTHLIKTRGQQVTLRCSSQSGHNTVSWYQQALGQGPQFIFQYYREEENGRGNFPPRFSGLQFPNYSSELNVNALELDDSALYLCASSRGGTGTFMNTEAFFGQGTRLTVV.